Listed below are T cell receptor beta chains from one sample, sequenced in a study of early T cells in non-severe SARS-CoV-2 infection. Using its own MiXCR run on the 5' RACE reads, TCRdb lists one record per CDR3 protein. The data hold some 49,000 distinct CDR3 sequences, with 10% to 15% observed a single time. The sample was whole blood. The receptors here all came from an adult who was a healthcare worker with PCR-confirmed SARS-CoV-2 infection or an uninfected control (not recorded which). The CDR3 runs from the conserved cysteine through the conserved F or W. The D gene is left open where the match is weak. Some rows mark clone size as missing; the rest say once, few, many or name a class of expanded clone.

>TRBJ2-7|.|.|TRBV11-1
CASSFPWGANEQYF
TGTGCCAGCAGCTTTCCCTGGGGGGCTAACGAGCAGTACTTC
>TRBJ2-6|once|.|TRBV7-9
CASSLQSSGANVLTF
TGTGCCAGCAGCTTACAAAGCTCTGGGGCCAACGTCCTGACTTTC
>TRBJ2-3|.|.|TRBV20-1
CSAPQEEITDTQYF
TGCAGTGCCCCCCAGGAAGAGATCACAGATACGCAGTATTTT
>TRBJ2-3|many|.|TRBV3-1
CASSQGPAMADTQYF
TGTGCCAGCAGCCAAGGCCCAGCAATGGCAGATACGCAGTATTTT
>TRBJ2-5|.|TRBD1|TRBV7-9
CASTRDRQETQYF
TGTGCCAGCACCCGGGACAGACAAGAGACCCAGTACTTC
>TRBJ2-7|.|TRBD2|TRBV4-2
CASSQEISGGTYAQYF
TGTGCCAGCAGCCAAGAAATCAGCGGGGGGACCTACGCGCAGTACTTC
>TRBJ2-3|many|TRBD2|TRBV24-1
CATSDGLGASTDTQYF
TGTGCCACCAGTGATGGACTAGGGGCTAGCACAGATACGCAGTATTTT
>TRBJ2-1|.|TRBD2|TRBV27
CASAKRGAGEQFF
TGTGCCAGCGCCAAGCGGGGGGCCGGTGAGCAGTTCTTC
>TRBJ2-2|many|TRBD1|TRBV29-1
CSVGETGWNTGELFF
TGCAGCGTTGGAGAGACAGGGTGGAACACCGGGGAGCTGTTTTTT
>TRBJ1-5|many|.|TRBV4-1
CASSQDPLNKNQPQHF
TGCGCCAGCAGCCAAGATCCTTTAAATAAGAATCAGCCCCAGCATTTT
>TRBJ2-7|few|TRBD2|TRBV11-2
CASSLTSGGYEQYF
TGTGCCAGCAGTCTAACTAGCGGGGGCTACGAGCAGTACTTC
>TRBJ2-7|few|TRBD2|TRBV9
CASSPGGGYEQYF
TGTGCCAGCAGTCCCGGGGGGGGCTACGAGCAGTACTTC
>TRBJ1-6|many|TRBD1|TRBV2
CASSETITGASSYNSPLHF
TGTGCCAGCAGTGAAACAATTACAGGGGCGAGCTCCTATAATTCACCCCTCCACTTT
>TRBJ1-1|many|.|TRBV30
CAWSDTWDRGAFF
TGTGCCTGGAGTGACACCTGGGACCGCGGAGCTTTCTTT
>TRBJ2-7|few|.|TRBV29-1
CSVRERGSQYEQYF
TGCAGCGTTCGAGAGAGGGGAAGCCAGTACGAGCAGTACTTC
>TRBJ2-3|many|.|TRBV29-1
CSVEEGTQYF
TGCAGCGTTGAAGAGGGTACGCAGTATTTT
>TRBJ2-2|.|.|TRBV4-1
CASSQVINTGELFF
TGCGCCAGCAGCCAAGTCATTAACACCGGGGAGCTGTTTTTT
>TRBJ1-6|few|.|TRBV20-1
CSARDIGQGYSPLHF
TGCAGTGCTAGAGATATCGGGCAGGGGTATTCACCCCTCCACTTT
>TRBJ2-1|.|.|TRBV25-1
CASSEKPTSSYNEQFF
TGTGCCAGCAGTGAAAAACCCACCAGCTCCTACAATGAGCAGTTCTTC
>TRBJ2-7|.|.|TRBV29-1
CSVDIQTTEYF
TGCAGCGTTGACATCCAGACGACGGAGTACTTC
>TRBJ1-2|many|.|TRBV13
CASSLGPGRAMPYGYTF
TGTGCCAGCAGCTTAGGCCCGGGGCGTGCCATGCCGTATGGCTACACCTTC
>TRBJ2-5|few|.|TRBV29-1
CSVEGVAGQLQETQYF
TGCAGCGTTGAAGGGGTTGCGGGACAGCTACAAGAGACCCAGTACTTC